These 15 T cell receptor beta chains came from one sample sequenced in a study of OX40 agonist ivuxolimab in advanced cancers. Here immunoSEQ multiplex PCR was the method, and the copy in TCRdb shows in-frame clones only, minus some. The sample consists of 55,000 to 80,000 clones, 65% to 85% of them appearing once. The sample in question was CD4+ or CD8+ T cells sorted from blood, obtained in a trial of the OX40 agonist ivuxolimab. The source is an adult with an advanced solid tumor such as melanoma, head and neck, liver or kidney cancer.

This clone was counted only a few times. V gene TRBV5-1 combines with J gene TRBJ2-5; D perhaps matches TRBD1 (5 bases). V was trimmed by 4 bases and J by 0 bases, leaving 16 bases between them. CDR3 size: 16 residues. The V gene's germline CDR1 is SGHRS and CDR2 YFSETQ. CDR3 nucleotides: TGCGCCAGCAGCCCCTATCAGGGTATCGACCAAGAGACCCAGTACTTC. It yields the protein CASSPYQGIDQETQYF.

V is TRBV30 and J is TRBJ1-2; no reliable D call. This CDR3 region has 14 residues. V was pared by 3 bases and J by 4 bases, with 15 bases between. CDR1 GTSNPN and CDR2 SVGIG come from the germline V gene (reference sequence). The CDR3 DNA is TGTGCCTGGAGCCAGACGTTAGGGCCCTATGGCTACACCTTC. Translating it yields CAWSQTLGPYGYTF.

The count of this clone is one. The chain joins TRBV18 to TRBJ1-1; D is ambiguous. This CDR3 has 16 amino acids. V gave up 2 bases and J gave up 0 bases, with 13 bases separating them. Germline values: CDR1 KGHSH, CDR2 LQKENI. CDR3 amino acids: CASSPGVQPMNTEAFF. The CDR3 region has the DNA TGTGCCAGCTCACCAGGGGTACAACCAATGAACACTGAAGCTTTCTTT.

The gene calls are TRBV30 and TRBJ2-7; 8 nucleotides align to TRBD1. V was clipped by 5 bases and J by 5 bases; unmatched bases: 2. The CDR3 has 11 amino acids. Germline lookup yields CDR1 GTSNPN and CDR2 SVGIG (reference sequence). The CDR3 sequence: CAWSQGDEQYF. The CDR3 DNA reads TGTGCCTGGTCACAGGGGGACGAGCAGTACTTC.

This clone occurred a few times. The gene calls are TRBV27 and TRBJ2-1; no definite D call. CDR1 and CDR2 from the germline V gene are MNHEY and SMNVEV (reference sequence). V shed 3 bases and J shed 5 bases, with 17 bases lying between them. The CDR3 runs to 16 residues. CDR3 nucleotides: TGTGCCAGCAGTTTTAGTCGAGCGACGAGGAACAATGAGCAGTTCTTC. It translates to CASSFSRATRNNEQFF.

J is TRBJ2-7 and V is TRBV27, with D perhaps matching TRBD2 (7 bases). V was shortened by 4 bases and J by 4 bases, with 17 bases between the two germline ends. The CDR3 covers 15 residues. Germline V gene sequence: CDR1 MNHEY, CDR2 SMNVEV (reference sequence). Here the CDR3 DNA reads TGTGCCAGCAGTTCCGAGGGCGGGGGCCGTTACGAGCAGTACTTC. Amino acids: CASSSEGGGRYEQYF.

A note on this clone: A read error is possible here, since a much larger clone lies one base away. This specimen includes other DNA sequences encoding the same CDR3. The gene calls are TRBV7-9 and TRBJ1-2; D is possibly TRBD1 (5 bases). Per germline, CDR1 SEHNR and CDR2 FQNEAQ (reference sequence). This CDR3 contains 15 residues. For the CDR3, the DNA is TGTGCCAGCAGCCCCACCGGGACTGTTAACTATGGCTACACCTTT. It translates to CASSPTGTVNYGYTF.

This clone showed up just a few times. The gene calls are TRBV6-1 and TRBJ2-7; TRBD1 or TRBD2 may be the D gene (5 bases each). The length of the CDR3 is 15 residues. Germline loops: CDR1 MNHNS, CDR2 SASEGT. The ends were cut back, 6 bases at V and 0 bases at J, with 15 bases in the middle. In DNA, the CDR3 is TGTGCCAGCAGCGGGGCCCCGTCCACCTCCTACGAGCAGTACTTC. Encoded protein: CASSGAPSTSYEQYF.

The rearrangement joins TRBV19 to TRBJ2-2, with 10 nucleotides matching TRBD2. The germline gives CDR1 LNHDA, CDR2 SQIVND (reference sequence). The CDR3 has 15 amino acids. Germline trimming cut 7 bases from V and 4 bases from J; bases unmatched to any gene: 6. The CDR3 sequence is CASTGLAMGTGELFF. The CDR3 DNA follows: TGTGCCAGTACGGGACTAGCGATGGGCACCGGGGAGCTGTTTTTT. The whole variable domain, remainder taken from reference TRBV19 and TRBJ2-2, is DGGITQSPKYLFRKEGQNVTLSCEQNLNHDAMYWYRQDPGQGLRLIYYSQIVNDFQKGDIAEGYSVSREKKESFPLTVTSAQKNPTAFYLCASTGLAMGTGELFFGEGSRLTVL.

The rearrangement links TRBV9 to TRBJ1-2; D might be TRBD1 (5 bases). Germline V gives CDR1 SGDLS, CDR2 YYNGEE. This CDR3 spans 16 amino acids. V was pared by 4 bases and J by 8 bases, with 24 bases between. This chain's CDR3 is CASSPSMRDPVGGYTF. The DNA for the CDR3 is TGTGCCAGCAGCCCTAGTATGAGGGACCCGGTAGGCGGCTACACCTTC.

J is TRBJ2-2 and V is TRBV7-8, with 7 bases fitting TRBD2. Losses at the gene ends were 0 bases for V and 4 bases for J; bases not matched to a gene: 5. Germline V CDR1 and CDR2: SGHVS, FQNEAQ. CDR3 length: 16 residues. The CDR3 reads CASSLAGGGVTGELFF. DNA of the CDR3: TGTGCCAGCAGCTTAGCAGGCGGGGGTGTCACCGGGGAGCTGTTTTTT.

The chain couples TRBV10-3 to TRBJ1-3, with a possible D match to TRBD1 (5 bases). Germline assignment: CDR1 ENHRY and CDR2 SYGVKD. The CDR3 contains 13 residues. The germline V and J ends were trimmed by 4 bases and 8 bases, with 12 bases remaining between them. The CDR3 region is CAISARGADTIYF. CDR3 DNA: TGTGCCATCAGTGCGAGGGGTGCGGACACCATATATTTT.

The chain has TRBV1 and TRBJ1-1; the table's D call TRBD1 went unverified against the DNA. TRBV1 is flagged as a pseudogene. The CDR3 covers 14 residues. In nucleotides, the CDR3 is TGCACCAGCAGCCGAGGACAGGGGGCGGCTGAAGCTTTCTTT. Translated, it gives CTSSRGQGAAEAFF.

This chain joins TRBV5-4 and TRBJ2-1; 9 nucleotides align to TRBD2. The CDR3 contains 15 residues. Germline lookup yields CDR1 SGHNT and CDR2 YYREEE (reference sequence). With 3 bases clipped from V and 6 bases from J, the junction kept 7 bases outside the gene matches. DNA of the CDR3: TGTGCCAGCAGCTCTAGCGGGGTGAGAAGCAATGAGCAGTTCTTC. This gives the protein CASSSSGVRSNEQFF.

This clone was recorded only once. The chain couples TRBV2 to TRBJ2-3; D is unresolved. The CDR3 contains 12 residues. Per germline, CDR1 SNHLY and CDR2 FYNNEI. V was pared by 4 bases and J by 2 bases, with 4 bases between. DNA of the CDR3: TGTGCCAGCAGTGTTCTCACAGATACGCAGTATTTT. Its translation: CASSVLTDTQYF. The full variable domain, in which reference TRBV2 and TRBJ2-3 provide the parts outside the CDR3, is EPEVTQTPSHQVTQMGQEVILRCVPISNHLYFYWYRQILGQKVEFLVSFYNNEISEKSEIFDDQFSVERPDGSNFTLKIRSTKLEDSAMYFCASSVLTDTQYFGPGTRLTVL.